Listed below are T cell receptor beta chains from one sample, sequenced in a study of ipilimumab plus nivolumab after autologous stem cell transplantation. Generated by immunoSEQ multiplex PCR, the TCRdb table keeps only in-frame clones and is missing some. Seen here are under 20,000 clones, around four fifths observed once, and the top ten hold less than 40%. The specimen comprised PBMCs, sampled in a trial of ipilimumab plus nivolumab as post-transplant consolidation. The receptors were gathered from a male donor with diffuse large B-cell lymphoma. Each CDR3 is given with its conserved first and last residue. The D gene is left open where the match is weak. Not every row has a clone size; where given, it reads once, few, many or a size class.

clone_size j_call d_call v_call cdr3_nt cdr3_aa
. TRBJ2-5 . TRBV7-6 TGTGCCAGCAGCTTAGAGCAGACCCAGTACTTC CASSLEQTQYF
. TRBJ2-3 TRBD2 TRBV27 TGTGCCAGCAGTTCACCGGGACTAGCGGGGGGAACAGATACGCAGTATTTT CASSSPGLAGGTDTQYF
. TRBJ1-2 TRBD1 TRBV5-1 TGCGCCAGCAGCCCGGACAGGTCGATCTATGACTACACCTTC CASSPDRSIYDYTF
. TRBJ1-1 . TRBV18 TGTGCCAGCCAGATAGGGGTTAACACTGAAGCTTTCTTT CASQIGVNTEAFF
. TRBJ2-2 TRBD1 TRBV7-3 TGTGCCAGCAGCCACAGGGGGAACACCGGGGAGCTGTTTTTT CASSHRGNTGELFF
. TRBJ2-5 . TRBV7-6 TGTGCCAGCAGCTCATTAGGGGGGGGGTCAGAGACCCAGTACTTC CASSSLGGGSETQYF
. TRBJ1-2 . TRBV15 TGTGCCACCAGCAGAGCACAGGGATTGAAGAATGGCTACACCTTC CATSRAQGLKNGYTF
. TRBJ1-2 TRBD1 TRBV5-1 TGCGCCAGCAGCAAAACCGGGACAGGGGGCCATGGTAGCTATGGCTACACCTTC CASSKTGTGGHGSYGYTF
. TRBJ2-2 . TRBV28 TGTGCCAGCAGTTCTAGGGGCGGGCCGAACACCGGGGAGCTGTTTTTT CASSSRGGPNTGELFF
. TRBJ2-5 . TRBV21-1 TGTGCCAGCAGCAAAGGTCCCATACGGGGGCAGCCCCAAGAGACCCAGTACTTC CASSKGPIRGQPQETQYF
. TRBJ2-2 . TRBV27 TGTGCCAGCAGTTCCGGACAGTACGGGGAGCTGTTTTTT CASSSGQYGELFF
. TRBJ2-1 . TRBV5-3 TGTGCCAGAAGCTTGGTGGGGGGAGTTCCCAATGAGCAGTTCTTC CARSLVGGVPNEQFF
. TRBJ2-5 . TRBV7-3 TGTGCCAGCAGCTTAGGAGGGACAGTCCGGGAGACCCAGTACTTC CASSLGGTVRETQYF
. TRBJ1-1 TRBD1 TRBV7-8 TGTGCCAGCAGCGCCATAACCGGGACAGGGAACACTGAAGCTTTCTTT CASSAITGTGNTEAFF
. TRBJ2-3 TRBD2 TRBV5-1 TGCGCCAGCAGCTTACGGACTAGCGGGGAGGGAGATACGCAGTATTTT CASSLRTSGEGDTQYF
. TRBJ1-5 . TRBV27 TGTGCCAGCAGTTTAGGGGGCGGGAACAGCAATCAGCCCCAGCATTTT CASSLGGGNSNQPQHF
. TRBJ2-3 TRBD1 TRBV4-2 TGTGCCAGCAGCCCAAGAGGACAGGGCACAGATACGCAGTATTTT CASSPRGQGTDTQYF
. TRBJ2-5 TRBD2 TRBV5-4 TGTGCCAGCAGCTTGGGTAGCGGGGCGGCGGAGACCCAGTACTTC CASSLGSGAAETQYF
. TRBJ1-1 . TRBV5-1 TGCGCCAGCAGCTTGGTGGCAGCTGGGGGCACTGAAGCTTTCTTT CASSLVAAGGTEAFF
. TRBJ2-7 . TRBV4-1 TGCGCCAGCAGACAGGGCGAGACGGCTGCCTACGAGCAGTACTTC CASRQGETAAYEQYF
. TRBJ1-4 TRBD1 TRBV18 TGTGCCAGCTCACGCTCACGACAGGGTATAGGGGAAAAACTGTTTTTT CASSRSRQGIGEKLFF
few TRBJ2-1 . TRBV18 TGTGCCAGCTCACCCCCCCCCTTAGCTGTTGCCTACAATGAGCAGTTCTTC CASSPPPLAVAYNEQFF
few TRBJ1-1 . TRBV9 TGTGCCAGCAGTGCTACAGGGTCCCGTGGGAGCACTGAAGCTTTCTTT CASSATGSRGSTEAFF
. TRBJ2-7 TRBD1 TRBV25-1 TGTGCCAGCAAGGAGGAGACAGGGGGGTTCTACGAGCAGTACTTC CASKEETGGFYEQYF
. TRBJ1-2 TRBD1 TRBV5-1 TGCGCCAGCAGCTTGGGACCAGGACAGGGGAACTATGGCTACACCTTC CASSLGPGQGNYGYTF
. TRBJ1-6 . TRBV19 TGTGCCAGTAAACAGGGTGTTTCACCCCTCCACTTT CASKQGVSPLHF
once TRBJ1-2 . TRBV6-6 TGTGCCAGCAGTAAAGAAACTAACTATGGCTACACCTTC CASSKETNYGYTF
. TRBJ1-2 . TRBV27 TGTGCCAGCAGTTTAGGACAGCGCCCTAGGAACGGCTACACCTTC CASSLGQRPRNGYTF
few TRBJ2-2 TRBD2 TRBV6-1 TGTGCCACCGGAACCGGGACTAGCGCCACCGGGGAGCTGTTTTTT CATGTGTSATGELFF
. TRBJ2-3 TRBD2 TRBV7-3 TGTGCCAGCAGCCGTGGGAGCGGGAGGATTCCAGATACGCAGTATTTT CASSRGSGRIPDTQYF
. TRBJ2-3 . TRBV5-4 TGTGCCAGCAAGGAGTCGGGCACAGATACGCAGTATTTT CASKESGTDTQYF
. TRBJ1-1 TRBD1 TRBV9 TGTGCCAGTAGCGTATCAGGGGGCACTGAAGCTTTCTTT CASSVSGGTEAFF
. TRBJ1-1 . TRBV25-1 TGTGCCAGCAGTGAATATGGAGCAGCGCTCTTT CASSEYGAALF
. TRBJ1-1 . TRBV5-1 TGCGCCAGCAGCTTGATACAGACGAACACTGAAGCTTTCTTT CASSLIQTNTEAFF
. TRBJ1-3 . TRBV18 TGTGCCAGCTCACCAAACGAGGGGCCTGGAAACACCATATATTTT CASSPNEGPGNTIYF
. TRBJ2-3 TRBD2 TRBV14 TGTGCCAGCAGAAGATTAGCGGGAGGGGCCCCCTACGGCACAGATACGCAGTATTTT CASRRLAGGAPYGTDTQYF
. TRBJ2-7 TRBD2 TRBV29-1 TGCAGCGTTGTGCAGGGACTAGCGGGAAACGAGCAGTACTTC CSVVQGLAGNEQYF
. TRBJ2-1 . TRBV25-1 TGTGCCAGCAGTGGAATACTGACAGGTGGGCAGTTCTTC CASSGILTGGQFF
. TRBJ1-5 . TRBV7-6 TGTGCCAGCAGCCGATTTAGCAATCAGCCCCAGCATTTT CASSRFSNQPQHF
. TRBJ2-4 TRBD1 TRBV30 TGTGCCTGGAGTGTACAGGGGGCAAACATTCAGTACTTC CAWSVQGANIQYF
. TRBJ2-1 . TRBV11-3 TGTGCCAGCAGCTTCCGGGACCCTGGGGATGAGCAGTTCTTC CASSFRDPGDEQFF
. TRBJ2-3 TRBD1 TRBV14 TGTGCCAGAGACAGGGGGGCAGATACGCAGTATTTT CARDRGADTQYF
. TRBJ2-1 TRBD1 TRBV15 TGTGCCACCAGCAGCGACAGGGTCGCCTACAATGAGCAGTTCTTC CATSSDRVAYNEQFF
few TRBJ2-3 TRBD2 TRBV5-1 TGCGCCAGCAGTTCTAGCGGGAGGGCCGGGGCAGATACGCAGTATTTT CASSSSGRAGADTQYF
. TRBJ2-7 . TRBV2 TGTGCCAAACATAGCCGACAGTTACCCTACGAGCAGTACTTC CAKHSRQLPYEQYF
. TRBJ1-2 TRBD1 TRBV6-1 TGTGCCAGCGCCGTTGGACAGGAGATTAACTATGGCTACACCTTC CASAVGQEINYGYTF
. TRBJ2-2 TRBD2 TRBV5-1 TGCGCCAGCAGCTTAGCGGGACCGAGGGCCGGGGAGCTGTTTTTT CASSLAGPRAGELFF